This T cell receptor (beta chain) derives from a study of radiotherapy plus CTLA-4 blockade in lung cancer. CDR3 size: 15 residues. Germline values: CDR1 SGHRS, CDR2 YFSETQ. V lost 0 bases and J lost 6; bases outside the gene matches: 2. TCRdb's copy holds only in-frame clones and misses some; the assay was immunoSEQ multiplex PCR. The table shows about 33,000 clones, with 80% to 90% occurring only once. The rearrangement joins TRBV5-1 to TRBJ2-1, with 11 bases lining up with TRBD2. The sequence came from a human donor with non-small cell lung cancer that progressed on radiotherapy plus ipilimumab. Sequencing was performed on peripheral blood, taken from a patient treated with radiotherapy plus ipilimumab. DNA for the CDR3: TGCGCCAGCAGCTTGGTACTAGCGGGGGCCAATGAGCAGTTCTTC. Protein: CASSLVLAGANEQFF.